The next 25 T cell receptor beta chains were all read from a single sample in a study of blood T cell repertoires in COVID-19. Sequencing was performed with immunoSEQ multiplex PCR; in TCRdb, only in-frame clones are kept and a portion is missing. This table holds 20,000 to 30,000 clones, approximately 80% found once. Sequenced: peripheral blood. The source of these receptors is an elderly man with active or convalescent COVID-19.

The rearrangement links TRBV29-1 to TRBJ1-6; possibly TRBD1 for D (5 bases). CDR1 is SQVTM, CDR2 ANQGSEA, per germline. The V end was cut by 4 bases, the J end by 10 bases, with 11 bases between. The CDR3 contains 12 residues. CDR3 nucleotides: TGCAGCGTTGGGGATAGGGGCTCACCCCTCCACTTT. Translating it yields CSVGDRGSPLHF.

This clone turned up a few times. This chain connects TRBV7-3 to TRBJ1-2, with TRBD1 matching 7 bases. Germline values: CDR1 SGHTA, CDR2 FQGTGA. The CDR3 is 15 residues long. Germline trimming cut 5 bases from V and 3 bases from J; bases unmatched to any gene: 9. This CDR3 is CASSHDRVADYGYTF. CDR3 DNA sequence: TGTGCCAGCAGCCACGACAGGGTGGCAGACTATGGCTACACCTTC. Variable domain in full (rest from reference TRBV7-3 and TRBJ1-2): GAGVSQTPSNKVTEKGKYVELRCDPISGHTALYWYRQSLGQGPEFLIYFQGTGAADDSGLPNDRFFAVRPEGSVSTLKIQRTERGDSAVYLCASSHDRVADYGYTFGSGTRLTVV.

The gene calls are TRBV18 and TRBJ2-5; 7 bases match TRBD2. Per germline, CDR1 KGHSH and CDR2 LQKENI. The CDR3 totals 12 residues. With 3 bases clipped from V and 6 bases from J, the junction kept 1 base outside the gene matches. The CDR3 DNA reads TGTGCCAGCTCACCCGGGGGGAAGACCCAGTACTTC. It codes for CASSPGGKTQYF.

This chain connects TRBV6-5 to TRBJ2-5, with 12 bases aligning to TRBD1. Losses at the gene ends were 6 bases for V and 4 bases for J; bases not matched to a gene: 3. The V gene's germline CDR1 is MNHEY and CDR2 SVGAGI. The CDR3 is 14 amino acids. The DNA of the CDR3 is TGTGCCAGCAGCCGGGACAGGGGGCGAGAGACCCAGTACTTC. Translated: CASSRDRGRETQYF.

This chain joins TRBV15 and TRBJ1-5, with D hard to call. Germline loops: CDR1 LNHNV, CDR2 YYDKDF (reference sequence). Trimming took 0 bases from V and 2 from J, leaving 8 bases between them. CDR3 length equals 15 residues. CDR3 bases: TGTGCCACCAGCAGAGATTGGAGAGGCAATCAGCCCCAGCATTTT. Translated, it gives CATSRDWRGNQPQHF.

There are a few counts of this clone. The DNA of the CDR3 is TGCAGCGCCGGACAGGGCCTAGGAGCTTTCTTT. As protein: CSAGQGLGAFF. This rearrangement joins TRBV29-1 to TRBJ1-1; 8 bases are shared with TRBD1. CDR3 length equals 11 residues. V shed 7 bases and J 10 bases; nucleotides not matched to a gene: 8. The germline CDR1 and CDR2 sequences are SQVTM and ANQGSEA.

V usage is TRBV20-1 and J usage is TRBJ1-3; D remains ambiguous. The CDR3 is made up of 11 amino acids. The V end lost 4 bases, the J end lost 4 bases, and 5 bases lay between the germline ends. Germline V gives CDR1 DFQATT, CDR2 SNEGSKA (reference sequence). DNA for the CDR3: TGCAGTGCTAAGCTCGGAAACACCATATATTTT. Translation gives CSAKLGNTIYF.

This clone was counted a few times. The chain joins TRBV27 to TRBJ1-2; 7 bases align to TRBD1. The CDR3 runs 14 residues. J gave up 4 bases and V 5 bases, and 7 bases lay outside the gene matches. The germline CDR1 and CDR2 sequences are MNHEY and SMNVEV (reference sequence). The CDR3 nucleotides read TGTGCCAGCAGTCGAACAGGGGACCTCTATGGCTACACCTTC. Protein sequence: CASSRTGDLYGYTF.

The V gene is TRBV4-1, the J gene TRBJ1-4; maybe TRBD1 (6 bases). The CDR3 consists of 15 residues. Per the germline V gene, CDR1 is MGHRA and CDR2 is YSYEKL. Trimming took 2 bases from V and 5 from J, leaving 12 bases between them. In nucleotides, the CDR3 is TGCGCCAGCAGCCAAAAGGGGGGACTAAATGAAAAACTGTTTTTT. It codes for CASSQKGGLNEKLFF.

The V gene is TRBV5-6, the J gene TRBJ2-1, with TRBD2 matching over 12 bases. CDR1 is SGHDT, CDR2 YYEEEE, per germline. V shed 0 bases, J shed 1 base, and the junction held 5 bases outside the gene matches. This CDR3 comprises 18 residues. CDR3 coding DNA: TGTGCCAGCAGCTTGGAGGCTAGCGGGGGGGCTTCCTACAATGAGCAGTTCTTC. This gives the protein CASSLEASGGASYNEQFF.

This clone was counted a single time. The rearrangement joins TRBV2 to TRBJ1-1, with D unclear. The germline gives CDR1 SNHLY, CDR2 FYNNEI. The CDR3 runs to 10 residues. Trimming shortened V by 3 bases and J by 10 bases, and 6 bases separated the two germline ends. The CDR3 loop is CASSDIVAFF. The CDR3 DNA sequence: TGTGCCAGCAGTGACATAGTAGCTTTCTTT.

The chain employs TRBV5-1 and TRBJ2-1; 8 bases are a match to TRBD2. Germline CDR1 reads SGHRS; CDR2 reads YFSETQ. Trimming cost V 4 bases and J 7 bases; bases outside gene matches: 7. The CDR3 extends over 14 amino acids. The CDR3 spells CASSGGLAANEQFF. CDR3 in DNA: TGCGCCAGCAGCGGAGGACTAGCCGCTAATGAGCAGTTCTTC.

The DNA of the CDR3 is TGTGCCAGCAGCCCTACTAGCGGGACTTACAATGAGCAGTTCTTC. Translating gives CASSPTSGTYNEQFF. The V call is TRBV5-4, the J call TRBJ2-1; TRBD2 matches at 10 bases. The ends lost 4 bases at V and 4 bases at J; junction bases unmatched: 5. There are 15 residues in the CDR3. Per the germline V gene, CDR1 is SGHNT and CDR2 is YYREEE (reference sequence).

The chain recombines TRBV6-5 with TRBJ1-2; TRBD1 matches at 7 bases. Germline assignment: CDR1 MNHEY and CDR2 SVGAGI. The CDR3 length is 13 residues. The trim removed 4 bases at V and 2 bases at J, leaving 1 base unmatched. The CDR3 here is CASSLGQNYGYTF. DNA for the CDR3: TGTGCCAGCAGTTTGGGACAGAACTATGGCTACACCTTC.

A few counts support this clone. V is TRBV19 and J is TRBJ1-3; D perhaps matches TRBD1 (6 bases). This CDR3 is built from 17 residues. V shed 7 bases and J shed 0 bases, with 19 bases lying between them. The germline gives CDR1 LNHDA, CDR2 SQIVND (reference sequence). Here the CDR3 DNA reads TGTGCCAGTACCAATTCCAGGGGCTTCCCCTCTGGAAACACCATATATTTT. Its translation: CASTNSRGFPSGNTIYF.

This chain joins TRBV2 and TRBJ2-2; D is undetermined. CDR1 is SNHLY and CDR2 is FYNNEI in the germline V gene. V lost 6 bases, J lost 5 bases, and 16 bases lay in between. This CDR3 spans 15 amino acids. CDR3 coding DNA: TGTGCCAGCAGGTCTCTTCGAGCAGGAACCGGGGAGCTGTTTTTT. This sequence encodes CASRSLRAGTGELFF.

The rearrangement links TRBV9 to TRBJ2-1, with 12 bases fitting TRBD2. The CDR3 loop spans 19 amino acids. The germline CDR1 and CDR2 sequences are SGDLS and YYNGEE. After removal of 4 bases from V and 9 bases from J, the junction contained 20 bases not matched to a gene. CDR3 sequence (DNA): TGTGCCAGCAGCCCAACAGACAGGGGGCACGGACTAGCGGGGTCTGAGCAGTTCTTC. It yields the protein CASSPTDRGHGLAGSEQFF.

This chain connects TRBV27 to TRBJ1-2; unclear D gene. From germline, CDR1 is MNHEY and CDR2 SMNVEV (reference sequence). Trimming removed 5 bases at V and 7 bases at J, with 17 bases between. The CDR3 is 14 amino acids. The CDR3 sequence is CASSPGSLGPGYTF. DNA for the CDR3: TGTGCCAGCAGTCCGGGAAGTCTAGGGCCTGGCTACACCTTC.

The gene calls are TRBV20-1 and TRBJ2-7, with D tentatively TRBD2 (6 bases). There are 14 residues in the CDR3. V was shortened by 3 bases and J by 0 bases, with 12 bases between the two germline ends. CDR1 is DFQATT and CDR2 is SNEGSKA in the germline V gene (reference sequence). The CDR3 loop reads CSASGGASSYEQYF. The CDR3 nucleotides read TGCAGTGCTAGTGGCGGGGCCAGCTCCTACGAGCAGTACTTC.

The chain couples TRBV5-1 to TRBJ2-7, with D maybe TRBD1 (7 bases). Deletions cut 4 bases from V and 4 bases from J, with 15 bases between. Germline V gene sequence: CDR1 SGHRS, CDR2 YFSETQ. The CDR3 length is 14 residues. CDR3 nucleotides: TGCGCCAGCAGCGTGCAGGGGGGCAGGTACGAGCAGTACTTC. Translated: CASSVQGGRYEQYF.

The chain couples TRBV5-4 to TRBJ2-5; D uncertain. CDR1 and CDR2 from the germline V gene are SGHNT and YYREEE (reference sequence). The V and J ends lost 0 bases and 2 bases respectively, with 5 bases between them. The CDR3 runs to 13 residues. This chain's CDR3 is CASSLARQETQYF. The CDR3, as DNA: TGTGCCAGCAGCTTGGCCCGGCAAGAGACCCAGTACTTC. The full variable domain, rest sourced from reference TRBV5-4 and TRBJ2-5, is ETGVTQSPTHLIKTRGQQVTLRCSSQSGHNTVSWYQQALGQGPQFIFQYYREEENGRGNFPPRFSGLQFPNYSSELNVNALELDDSALYLCASSLARQETQYFGPGTRLLVL.

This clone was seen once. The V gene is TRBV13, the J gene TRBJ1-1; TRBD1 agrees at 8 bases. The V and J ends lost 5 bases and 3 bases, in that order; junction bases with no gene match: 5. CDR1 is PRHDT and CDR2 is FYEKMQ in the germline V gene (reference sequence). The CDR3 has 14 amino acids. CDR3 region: CASSARTGYTEAFF. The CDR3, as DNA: TGTGCCAGCAGCGCACGGACAGGGTACACTGAAGCTTTCTTT.

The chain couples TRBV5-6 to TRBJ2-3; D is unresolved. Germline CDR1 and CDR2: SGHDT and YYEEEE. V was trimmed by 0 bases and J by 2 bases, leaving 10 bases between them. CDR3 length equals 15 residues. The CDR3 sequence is CASSLGQEITDTQYF. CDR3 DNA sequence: TGTGCCAGCAGCTTGGGACAAGAAATCACAGATACGCAGTATTTT.

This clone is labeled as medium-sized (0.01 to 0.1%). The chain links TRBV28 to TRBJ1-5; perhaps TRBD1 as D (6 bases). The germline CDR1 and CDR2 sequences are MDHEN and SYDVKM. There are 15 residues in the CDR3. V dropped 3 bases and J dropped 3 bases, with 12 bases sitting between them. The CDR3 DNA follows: TGTGCCAGCAGTTTTGGGGACATATTCAATCAGCCCCAGCATTTT. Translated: CASSFGDIFNQPQHF. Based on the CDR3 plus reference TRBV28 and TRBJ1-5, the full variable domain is DVKVTQSSRYLVKRTGEKVFLECVQDMDHENMFWYRQDPGLGLRLIYFSYDVKMKEKGDIPEGYSVSREKKERFSLILESASTNQTSMYLCASSFGDIFNQPQHFGDGTRLSIL.

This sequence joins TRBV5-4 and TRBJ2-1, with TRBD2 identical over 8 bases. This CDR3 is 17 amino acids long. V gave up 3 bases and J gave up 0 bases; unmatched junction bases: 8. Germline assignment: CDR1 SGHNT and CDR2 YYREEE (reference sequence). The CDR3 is CASSSGTRRGSYNEQFF. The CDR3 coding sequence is TGTGCCAGCAGCTCCGGGACTAGAAGAGGCTCCTACAATGAGCAGTTCTTC. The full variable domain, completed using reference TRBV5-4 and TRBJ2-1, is ETGVTQSPTHLIKTRGQQVTLRCSSQSGHNTVSWYQQALGQGPQFIFQYYREEENGRGNFPPRFSGLQFPNYSSELNVNALELDDSALYLCASSSGTRRGSYNEQFFGPGTRLTVL.